This TCR beta chain originates from a study of CD8+ T cells in alopecia areata (dated by TCRdb to the late 2010s). For the study in its entirety: Skin from C3H/HeJ donors with spontaneous alopecia (about 6-12 months old) was grafted onto female C3H/HeJ recipients that were about 7-11 weeks old. To study T cell clonal expansion in alopecia areata, the researchers applied high-throughput TCRbeta sequencing to both the C3H/HeJ mouse model and human patients. Scalp tissue and sorted CD4+ and CD8+ peripheral blood T cells from patchy and totalis/universalis alopecia areata patients and from healthy controls were covered by human TCRbeta sequencing. Scalp clonality was compared among normal scalp (n=4), patchy alopecia areata scalp (n=8), and alopecia totalis/universalis scalp (n=8). RNA was extracted with the PAXgene miRNA kit for fixed scalp, the miRNeasy kit for PBMCs, and the RNeasy kit for mouse skin. TCRbeta CDR3 regions were amplified by immunoSEQ multiplex PCR using 35 Vbeta forward and 13 Jbeta reverse primers.

As encoded in the germline V gene (reference sequence), CDR1 is FNHDT while CDR2 is SITEND. Spanning cysteine to phenylalanine, the CDR3 consists of 17 amino acids. The DNA shown is the part of the CDR3 that was read: 39 bases, in frame from base 1. Trimming takes 1 base off V and 4 bases off J; junction bases not matched to a gene: 11. This clone was seen a handful of times. There is no known antigen for this receptor. Being a mouse receptor, it is described with mouse gene labels and germline sequences. The read terminates 4 residues before the CDR3 end, so the remaining end is supplied by the germline J gene. To prepare the library, the immunoSEQ multiplex PCR assay was applied. For TCR sequencing, RNA was extracted from every sample and reverse transcribed into cDNA to serve as template. SuperScript III was used for first-strand cDNA synthesis, primed with a 2:1 mix of oligo-dT and random hexamers. A synthetic immune receptor repertoire was used to assess amplification bias, and residual bias was removed computationally. Libraries were sequenced on Illumina HiSeq with 60 bp reads covering the CDR3, read from J toward V. For the original study's pipeline: After raw reads were preprocessed to remove errors, the CDR3 was defined following IMGT conventions as running from the conserved cysteine to phenylalanine. Clonality was calculated as 1 minus Shannon entropy normalized by log2 of the number of productive unique TCRs. Whether scalp clones were CD4 or CD8 was inferred by matching scalp TCRbeta sequences against CD4 and CD8 repertoires sorted from blood. This immuneACCESS table, as held by TCRdb, lists in-frame sequences with V and J called but not all clones. Of the missing ones, under half trace to an unresolved V gene in checked studies; the others have no known cause. The D gene and trimming were derived from the DNA, and the V and J assignments and clone size from that table. The sample records roughly 120,000 clones, none occurring a single time. In total, the top ten clones hold less than 20% of the sample.

General findings and caveats noted by the study authors: Unlike mouse skin, where gammadelta T cells dominate, normal human skin contains resident alphabeta T cells that get sequenced too, which complicates analysis of the scalp TCR repertoire. TCR sequences shared between patients were less clear than in mice, possibly partly because of HLA diversity in the patient population. Compared with normal scalp, lesional scalp, particularly in alopecia totalis/universalis, had higher clonality and more expanded CD8+ clones, which suggests antigenic drive.

This chain is built from TRBV19 and TRBJ2-1; 7 of the junction bases match TRBD1. Input material: lesional skin. The sequence was obtained from a C3H/HeJ mouse with alopecia areata. The strain's MHC haplotype is H2-k. The covered CDR3 bases are TGTGCCAGCAGTATACCTCCCGTCCCGGGACAGTATGCT. Translated, it reads CASSIPPVPGQYA. In full, the CDR3 is CASSIPPVPGQYAEQFF.